This TCR beta chain was obtained from a study of T cell responses to AZD1222 COVID-19 vaccine. General study findings and limits: Donors in the cohort were predominantly white British and more often female, and clonal diversity was possibly underestimated.

As to this clone: Its antigen is unidentified.

The method was immunoSEQ multiplex PCR; TCRdb's version includes in-frame clones alone and lacks a portion of them. The sample shows 110,000 to 150,000 clones, roughly 90% of them seen only once. The CDR3 has 15 residues. Between the trimmed V and J ends, which lost 1 base and 4 bases, there was a span of 12 bases. Per germline, CDR1 SSHAT and CDR2 FNYEAQ (reference sequence). Sample: peripheral blood, taken on day 0 of AZD1222 vaccination. The chain links TRBV7-7 to TRBJ2-3; no clear D. This sequence originates from an adult in good health. CDR3 sequence reads: CASSLGPGRADTQYF. In DNA form, the CDR3 reads TGTGCCAGCAGCTTAGGGCCAGGTAGAGCAGATACGCAGTATTTT.